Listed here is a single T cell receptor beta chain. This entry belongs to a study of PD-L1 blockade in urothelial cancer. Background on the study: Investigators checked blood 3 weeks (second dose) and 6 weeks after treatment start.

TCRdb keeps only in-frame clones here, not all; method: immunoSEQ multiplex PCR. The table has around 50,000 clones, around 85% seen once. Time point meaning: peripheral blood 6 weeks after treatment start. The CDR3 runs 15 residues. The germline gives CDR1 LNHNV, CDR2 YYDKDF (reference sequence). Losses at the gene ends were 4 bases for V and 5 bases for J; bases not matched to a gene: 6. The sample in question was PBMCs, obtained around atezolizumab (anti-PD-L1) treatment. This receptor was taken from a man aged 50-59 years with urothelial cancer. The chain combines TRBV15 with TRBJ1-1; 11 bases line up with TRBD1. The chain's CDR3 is CATSTHGTGGTEAFF. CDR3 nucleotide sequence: TGTGCCACCAGCACTCACGGGACAGGGGGGACTGAAGCTTTCTTT.